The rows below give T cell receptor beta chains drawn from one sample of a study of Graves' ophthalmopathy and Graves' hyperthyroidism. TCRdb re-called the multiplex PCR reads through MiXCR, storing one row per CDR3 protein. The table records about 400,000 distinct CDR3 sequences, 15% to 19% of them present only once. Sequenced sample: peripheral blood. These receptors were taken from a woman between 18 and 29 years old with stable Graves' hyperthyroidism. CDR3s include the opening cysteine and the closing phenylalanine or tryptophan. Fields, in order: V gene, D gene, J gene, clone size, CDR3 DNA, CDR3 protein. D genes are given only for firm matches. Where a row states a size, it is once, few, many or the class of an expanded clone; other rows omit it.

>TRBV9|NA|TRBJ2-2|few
TGTGCCAGCAGCGGGGAGTCGGGGCTCGTTGACACCGGGGAGCTGTTTTTT
CASSGESGLVDTGELFF
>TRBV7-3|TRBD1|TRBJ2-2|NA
TGTGCCAGCAGCTCCTCTGAGGGACAGCCAGTCACCGGGGAGCTGTTTTTT
CASSSSEGQPVTGELFF
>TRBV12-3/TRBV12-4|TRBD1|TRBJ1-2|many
TGTGCCAGCAGTGGGACAGGGACCTCTAACTATGGCTACACCTTC
CASSGTGTSNYGYTF
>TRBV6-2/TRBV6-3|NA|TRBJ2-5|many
TGTGCCAGCAGGTCCCCCTTCCGGGACCACGGGGGAGAGACCCAGTACTTC
CASRSPFRDHGGETQYF
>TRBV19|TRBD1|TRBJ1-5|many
TGTGCCAGTAGTATAGCGACAGGGAGGAATCAGCCCCAGCATTTT
CASSIATGRNQPQHF
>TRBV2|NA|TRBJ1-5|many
TGTGCCAGCAGTGGTGGGTCGACCGGAGGTGAACAGCCCCAGCATTTT
CASSGGSTGGEQPQHF
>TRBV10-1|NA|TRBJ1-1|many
TGCGCCAGCAGTGACCCGAGCAGGGGCACTGAAGCTTTCTTT
CASSDPSRGTEAFF
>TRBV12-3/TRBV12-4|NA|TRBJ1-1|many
TGTGCCAGCAGTTTAGACAGGGCGGGGGGGAACACTGAAGCTTTCTTT
CASSLDRAGGNTEAFF
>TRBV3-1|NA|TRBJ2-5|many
TGTGCCAGCAGCCAAAGATTTTCTAGAGGAGGCGAGACCCAGTACTTC
CASSQRFSRGGETQYF
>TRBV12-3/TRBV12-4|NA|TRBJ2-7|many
TGTGCCAGCAGTTGGACACGTAGCTCCTACGAGCAGTACTTC
CASSWTRSSYEQYF
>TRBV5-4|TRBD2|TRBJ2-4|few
TGTGCCAGCAGCTCGGGACTAGCGGGGCCCGGAGCCAAAAACATTCAGTACTTC
CASSSGLAGPGAKNIQYF
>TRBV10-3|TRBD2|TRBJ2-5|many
TGTGCCATCAGTGAGTCCCATACTAGCGGGGCCAGCCAAGAGACCCAGTACTTC
CAISESHTSGASQETQYF
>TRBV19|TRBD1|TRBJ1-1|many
TGTGCCAGTAGTATTTTAAGGACAGGGGGTTCGGACACTGAAGCTTTCTTT
CASSILRTGGSDTEAFF
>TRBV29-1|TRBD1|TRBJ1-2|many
TGCAGCGTTGGGGACAGGGGAGATGGCTACACCTTC
CSVGDRGDGYTF
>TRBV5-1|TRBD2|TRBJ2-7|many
TGCGCCAGCAGCCCAGGGAGGGGCCCTAGCTACGAGCAGTACTTC
CASSPGRGPSYEQYF
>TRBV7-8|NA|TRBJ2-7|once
TGTGCCAGCAGCTTAGCGCGGGCCAGGCAGGGGCCCTACGAGCAGTACTTC
CASSLARARQGPYEQYF
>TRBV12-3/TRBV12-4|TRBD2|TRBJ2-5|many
TGTGCCAGCGGTCCAGGTCGGGAGGTGGAGACCCAGTACTTC
CASGPGREVETQYF
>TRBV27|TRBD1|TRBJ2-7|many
TGTGCCACCTCACGGACCGGGACAGGGACCTACGAGCAGTACTTC
CATSRTGTGTYEQYF
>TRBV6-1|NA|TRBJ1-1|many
TGTGCCAGCAGTGCGAACAGGGTGACCACTGAAGCTTTCTTT
CASSANRVTTEAFF
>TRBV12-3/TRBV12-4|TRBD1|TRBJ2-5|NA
TGTGCCAGCAGCCAACGTAGACAGGGACAAGAGACCCAGTACTTC
CASSQRRQGQETQYF
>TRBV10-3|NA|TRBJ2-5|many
TGTGCCATCAGTGATGGCAGGGGCACGGAGACCCAGTACTTC
CAISDGRGTETQYF
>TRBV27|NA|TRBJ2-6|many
TGTGCCAGCAGTTTAGGAGGAACTGGGGCCAACGTCCTGACTTTC
CASSLGGTGANVLTF
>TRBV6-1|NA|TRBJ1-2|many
TGTGCCAGCAGCCCCCGGGTCGTAGGGTATGGCTACACCTTC
CASSPRVVGYGYTF
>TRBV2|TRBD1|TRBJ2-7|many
TGTGCCAGCACCTCCGGGACAGGGGAAGAAGAGCAGTACTTC
CASTSGTGEEEQYF
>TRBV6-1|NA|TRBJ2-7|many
TGTGCCAGCAGAGTCACAGGGAACTACGAGCAGTACTTC
CASRVTGNYEQYF
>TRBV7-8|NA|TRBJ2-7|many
TGTGCCAGCAGTTTATTTAGACCCAGCTCCTACGAGCAGTACTTC
CASSLFRPSSYEQYF
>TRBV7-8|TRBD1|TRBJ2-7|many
TGTGCCAGCAGCTTGATACCGGACAGGTCCTACGAGCAGTACTTC
CASSLIPDRSYEQYF
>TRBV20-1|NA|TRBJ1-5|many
TGCAGTGCTAGAGATGGAACAGGGCGGAATCAGCCCCAGCATTTT
CSARDGTGRNQPQHF
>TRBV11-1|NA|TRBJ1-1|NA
TGTGCCAGCAGCCCACCTGGGTCCCAGATTAACACTGAAGCTTTCTTT
CASSPPGSQINTEAFF
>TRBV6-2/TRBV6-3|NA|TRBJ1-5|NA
TGTGCCAGCCTTAAGTTTGGCGTAAATCAGCCCCAGCATTTT
CASLKFGVNQPQHF
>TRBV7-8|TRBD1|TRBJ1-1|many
TGTGCCAGCAGCTTACCCGGACAGGGGGAAACCACTGAAGCTTTCTTT
CASSLPGQGETTEAFF
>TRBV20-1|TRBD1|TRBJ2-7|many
TGCAGTGCTGGGACAGGGGGGAGTGGATACGAGCAGTACTTC
CSAGTGGSGYEQYF
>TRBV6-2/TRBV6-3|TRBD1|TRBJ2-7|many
TGTGCCAGCAGTTTTGGACAGGGGGCCACCGAGCAGTACTTC
CASSFGQGATEQYF
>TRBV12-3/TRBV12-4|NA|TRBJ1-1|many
TGTGCCAGCAGTCCTACAGGGACCGGCATATGGGGCACTGAAGCTTTCTTT
CASSPTGTGIWGTEAFF
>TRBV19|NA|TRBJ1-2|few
TGTGCCAGTAGTATAGATCCCGGCGGGAGGGGCGGCTACACCTTC
CASSIDPGGRGGYTF
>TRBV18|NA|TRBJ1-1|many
TGTGCCAGCTCACGTCGAGCAGGGCCAGTGAACACTGAAGCTTTCTTT
CASSRRAGPVNTEAFF